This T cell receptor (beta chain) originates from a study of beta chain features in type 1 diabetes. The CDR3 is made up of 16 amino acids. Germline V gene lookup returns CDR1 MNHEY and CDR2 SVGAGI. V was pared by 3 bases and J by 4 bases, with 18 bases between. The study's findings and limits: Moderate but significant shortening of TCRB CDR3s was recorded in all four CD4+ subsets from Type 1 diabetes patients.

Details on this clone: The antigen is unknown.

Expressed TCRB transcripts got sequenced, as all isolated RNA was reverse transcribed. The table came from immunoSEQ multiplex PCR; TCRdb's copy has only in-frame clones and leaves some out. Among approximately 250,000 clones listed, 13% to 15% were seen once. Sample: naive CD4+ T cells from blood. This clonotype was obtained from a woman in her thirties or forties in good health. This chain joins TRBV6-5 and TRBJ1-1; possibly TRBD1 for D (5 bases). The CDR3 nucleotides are TGTGCCAGCAGTTATTGGGCAGGGAGGTTTGGCACTGAAGCTTTCTTT. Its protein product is CASSYWAGRFGTEAFF.